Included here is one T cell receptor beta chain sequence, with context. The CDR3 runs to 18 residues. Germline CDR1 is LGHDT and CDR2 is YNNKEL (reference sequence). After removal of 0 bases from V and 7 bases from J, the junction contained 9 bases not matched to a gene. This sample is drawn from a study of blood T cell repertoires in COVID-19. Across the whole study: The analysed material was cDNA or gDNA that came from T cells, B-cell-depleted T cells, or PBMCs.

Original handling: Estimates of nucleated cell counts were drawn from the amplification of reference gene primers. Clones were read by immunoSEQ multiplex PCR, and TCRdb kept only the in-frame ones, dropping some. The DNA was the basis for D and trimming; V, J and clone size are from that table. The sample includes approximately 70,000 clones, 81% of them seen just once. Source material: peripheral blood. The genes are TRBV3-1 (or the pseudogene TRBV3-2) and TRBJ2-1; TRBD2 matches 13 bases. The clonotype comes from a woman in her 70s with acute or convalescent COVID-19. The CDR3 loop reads CASSQDHILAGGQNEQFF. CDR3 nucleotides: TGTGCCAGCAGCCAAGATCACATACTAGCGGGGGGGCAAAATGAGCAGTTCTTC.